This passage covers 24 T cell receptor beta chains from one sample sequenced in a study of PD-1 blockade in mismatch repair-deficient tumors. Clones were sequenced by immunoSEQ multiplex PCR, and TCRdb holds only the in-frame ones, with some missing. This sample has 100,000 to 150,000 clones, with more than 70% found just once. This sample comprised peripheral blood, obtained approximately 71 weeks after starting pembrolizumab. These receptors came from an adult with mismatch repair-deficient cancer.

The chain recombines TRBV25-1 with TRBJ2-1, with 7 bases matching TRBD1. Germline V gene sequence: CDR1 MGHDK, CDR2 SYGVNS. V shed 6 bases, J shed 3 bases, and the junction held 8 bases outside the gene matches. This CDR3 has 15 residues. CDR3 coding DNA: TGTGCCAGCAGCCCGGGACAGAGTTTCTACAATGAGCAGTTCTTC. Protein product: CASSPGQSFYNEQFF.

For the CDR3, the DNA is TGTGCTAGTGGTTCCCCCGGGGAGGGGAGGTCCGGGGAGCTGTTTTTT. This translates into CASGSPGEGRSGELFF. The V gene is TRBV12-5, the J gene TRBJ2-2; the match to TRBD2 covers 7 bases. The germline V gene has CDR1 LGHNT and CDR2 FRNRAP. After removal of 4 bases from V and 6 bases from J, the junction contained 11 bases not matched to a gene. This CDR3 spans 16 amino acids. The whole variable domain, remainder taken from reference TRBV12-5 and TRBJ2-2, is DARVTQTPRHKVTEMGQEVTMRCQPILGHNTVFWYRQTMMQGLELLAYFRNRAPLDDSGMPKDRFSAEMPDATLATLKIQPSEPRDSAVYFCASGSPGEGRSGELFFGEGSRLTVL.

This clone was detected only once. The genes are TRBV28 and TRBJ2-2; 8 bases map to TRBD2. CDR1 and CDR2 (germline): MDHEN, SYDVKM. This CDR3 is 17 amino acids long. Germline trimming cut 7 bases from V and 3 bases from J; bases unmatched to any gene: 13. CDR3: CASTARSLAGHTGELFF. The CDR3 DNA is TGTGCCAGCACCGCTCGCTCCCTAGCGGGCCACACCGGGGAGCTGTTTTTT.

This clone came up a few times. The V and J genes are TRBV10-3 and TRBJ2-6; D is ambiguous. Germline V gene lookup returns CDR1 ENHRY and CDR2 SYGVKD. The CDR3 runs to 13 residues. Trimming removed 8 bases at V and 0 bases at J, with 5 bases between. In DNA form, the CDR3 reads TGTGCCATCGCTGCCTCTGGGGCCAACGTCCTGACTTTC. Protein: CAIAASGANVLTF.

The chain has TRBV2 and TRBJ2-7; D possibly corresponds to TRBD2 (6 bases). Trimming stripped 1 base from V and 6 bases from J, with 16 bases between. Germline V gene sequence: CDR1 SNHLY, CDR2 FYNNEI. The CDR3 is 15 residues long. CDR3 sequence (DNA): TGTGCCAGCAGTGAAGTCGCGGCGGGGAGATCCGAGCAGTACTTC. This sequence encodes CASSEVAAGRSEQYF.

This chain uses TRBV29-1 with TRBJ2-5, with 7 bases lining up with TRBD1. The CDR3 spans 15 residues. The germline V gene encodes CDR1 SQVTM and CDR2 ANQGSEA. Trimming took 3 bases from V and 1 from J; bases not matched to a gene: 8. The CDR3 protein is CSVEAGGWRQETQYF. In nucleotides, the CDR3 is TGCAGCGTTGAGGCAGGGGGATGGCGCCAAGAGACCCAGTACTTC.

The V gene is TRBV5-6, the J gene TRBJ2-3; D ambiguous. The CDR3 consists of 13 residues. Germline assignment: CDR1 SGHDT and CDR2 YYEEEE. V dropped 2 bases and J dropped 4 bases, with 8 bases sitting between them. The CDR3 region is CASSLGNPDTQYF. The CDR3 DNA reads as TGTGCCAGCAGCTTAGGTAACCCAGATACGCAGTATTTT.

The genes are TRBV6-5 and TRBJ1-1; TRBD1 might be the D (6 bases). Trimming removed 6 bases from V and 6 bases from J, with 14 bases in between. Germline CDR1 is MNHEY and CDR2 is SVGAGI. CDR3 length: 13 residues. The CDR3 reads CASRFQGRAEAFF. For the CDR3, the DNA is TGTGCCAGCAGATTTCAGGGGAGGGCTGAAGCTTTCTTT.

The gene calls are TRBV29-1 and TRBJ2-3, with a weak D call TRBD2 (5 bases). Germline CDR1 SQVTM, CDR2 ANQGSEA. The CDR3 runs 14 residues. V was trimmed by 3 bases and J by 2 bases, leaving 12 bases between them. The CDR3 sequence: CSVEGRPPTDTQYF. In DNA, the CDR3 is TGCAGCGTTGAGGGGAGACCTCCCACAGATACGCAGTATTTT.

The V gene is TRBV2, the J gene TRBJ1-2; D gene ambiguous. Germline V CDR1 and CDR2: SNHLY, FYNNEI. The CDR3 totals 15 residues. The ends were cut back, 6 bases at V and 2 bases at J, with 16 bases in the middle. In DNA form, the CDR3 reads TGTGCCAGCAGGCCGTCCCTCCGGACCAACTATGGCTACACCTTC. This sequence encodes CASRPSLRTNYGYTF.

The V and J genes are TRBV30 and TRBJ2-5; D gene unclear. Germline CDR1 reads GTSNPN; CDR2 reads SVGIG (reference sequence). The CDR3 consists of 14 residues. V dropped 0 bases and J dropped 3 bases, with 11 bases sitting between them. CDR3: CAWSVQTPEETQYF. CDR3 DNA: TGTGCCTGGAGTGTACAGACACCAGAAGAGACCCAGTACTTC.

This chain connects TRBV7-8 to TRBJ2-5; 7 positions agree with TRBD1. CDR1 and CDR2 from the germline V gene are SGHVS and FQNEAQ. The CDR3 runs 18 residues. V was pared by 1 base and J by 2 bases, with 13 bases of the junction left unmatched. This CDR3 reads CASSLEARDSLGQETQYF. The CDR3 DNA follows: TGTGCCAGCAGCTTAGAAGCAAGGGACAGTTTGGGACAAGAGACCCAGTACTTC.

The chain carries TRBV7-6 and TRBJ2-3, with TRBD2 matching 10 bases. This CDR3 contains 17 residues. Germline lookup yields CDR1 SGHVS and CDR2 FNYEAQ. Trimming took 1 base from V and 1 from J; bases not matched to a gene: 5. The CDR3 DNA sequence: TGTGCCAGCAGCTTAGGTTCCCTAGCGGGAGGCACAGATACGCAGTATTTT. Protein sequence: CASSLGSLAGGTDTQYF.

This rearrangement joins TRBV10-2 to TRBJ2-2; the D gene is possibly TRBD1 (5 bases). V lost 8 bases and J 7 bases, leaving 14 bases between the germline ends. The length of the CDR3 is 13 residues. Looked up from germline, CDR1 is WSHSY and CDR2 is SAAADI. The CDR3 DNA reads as TGCGCCAGCGATCTTCAGGGTGGCGGGGAGCTGTTTTTT. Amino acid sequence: CASDLQGGGELFF.

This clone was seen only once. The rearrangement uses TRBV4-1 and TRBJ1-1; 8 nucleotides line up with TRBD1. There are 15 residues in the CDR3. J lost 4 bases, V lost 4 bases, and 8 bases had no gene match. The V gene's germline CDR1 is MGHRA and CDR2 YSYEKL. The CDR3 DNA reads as TGCGCCAGCAGCCTCTGGACAGGGAGTTCCACTGAAGCTTTCTTT. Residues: CASSLWTGSSTEAFF.

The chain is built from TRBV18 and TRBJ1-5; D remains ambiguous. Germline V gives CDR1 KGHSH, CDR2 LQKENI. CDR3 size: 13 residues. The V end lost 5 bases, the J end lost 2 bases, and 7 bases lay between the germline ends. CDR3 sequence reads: CASSTDGNQPQHF. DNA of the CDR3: TGTGCCAGCTCAACAGATGGCAATCAGCCCCAGCATTTT.

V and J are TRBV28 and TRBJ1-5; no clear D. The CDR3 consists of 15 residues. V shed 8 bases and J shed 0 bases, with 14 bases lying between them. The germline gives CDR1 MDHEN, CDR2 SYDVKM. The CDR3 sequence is CASYRVGYSNQPQHF. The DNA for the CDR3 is TGTGCCAGCTACCGCGTGGGGTATAGCAATCAGCCCCAGCATTTT. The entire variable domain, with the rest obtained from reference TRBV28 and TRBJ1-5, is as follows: DVKVTQSSRYLVKRTGEKVFLECVQDMDHENMFWYRQDPGLGLRLIYFSYDVKMKEKGDIPEGYSVSREKKERFSLILESASTNQTSMYLCASYRVGYSNQPQHFGDGTRLSIL.

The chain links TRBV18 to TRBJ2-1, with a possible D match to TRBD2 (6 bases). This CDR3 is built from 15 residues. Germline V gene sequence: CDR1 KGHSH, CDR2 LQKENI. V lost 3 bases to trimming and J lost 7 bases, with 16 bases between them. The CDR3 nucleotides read TGTGCCAGCTCACCCCTAGACCGACTAGATAATGAGCAGTTCTTC. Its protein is CASSPLDRLDNEQFF.

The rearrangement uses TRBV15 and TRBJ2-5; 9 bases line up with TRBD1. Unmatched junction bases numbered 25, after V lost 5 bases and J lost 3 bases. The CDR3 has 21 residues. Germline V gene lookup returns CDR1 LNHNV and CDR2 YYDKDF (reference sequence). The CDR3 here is CATSLIEGTGRRLFIEETQYF. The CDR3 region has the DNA TGTGCCACCAGCCTGATCGAAGGGACAGGGAGACGACTGTTCATAGAAGAGACCCAGTACTTC.

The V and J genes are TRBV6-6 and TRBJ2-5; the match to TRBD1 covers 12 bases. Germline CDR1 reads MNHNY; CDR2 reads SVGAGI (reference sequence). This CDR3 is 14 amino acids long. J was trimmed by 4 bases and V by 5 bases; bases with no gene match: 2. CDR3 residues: CASSGTGGAETQYF. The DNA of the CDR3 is TGTGCCAGCAGTGGGACAGGGGGCGCAGAGACCCAGTACTTC.

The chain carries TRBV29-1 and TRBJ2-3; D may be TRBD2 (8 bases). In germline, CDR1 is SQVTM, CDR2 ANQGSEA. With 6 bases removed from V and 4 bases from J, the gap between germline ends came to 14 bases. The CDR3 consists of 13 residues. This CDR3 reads CSVGRGRADTQYF. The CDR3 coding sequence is TGCAGCGTCGGGAGGGGGCGGGCAGATACGCAGTATTTT.

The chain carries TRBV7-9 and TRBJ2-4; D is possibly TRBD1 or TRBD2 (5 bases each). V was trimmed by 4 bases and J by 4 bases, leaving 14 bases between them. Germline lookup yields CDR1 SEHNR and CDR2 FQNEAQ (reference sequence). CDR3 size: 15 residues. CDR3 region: CASSSSLRGKNIQYF. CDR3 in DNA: TGTGCCAGCAGCTCTTCTTTGAGGGGTAAAAACATTCAGTACTTC.

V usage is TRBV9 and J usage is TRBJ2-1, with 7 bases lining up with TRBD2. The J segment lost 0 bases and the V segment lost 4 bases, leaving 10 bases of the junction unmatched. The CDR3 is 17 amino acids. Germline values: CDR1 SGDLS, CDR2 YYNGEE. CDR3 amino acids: CASSRGDGRSSYNEQFF. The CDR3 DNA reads TGTGCCAGCAGCAGAGGGGACGGGAGGAGCTCCTACAATGAGCAGTTCTTC. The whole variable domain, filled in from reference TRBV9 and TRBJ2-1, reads DSGVTQTPKHLITATGQRVTLRCSPRSGDLSVYWYQQSLDQGLQFLIQYYNGEERAKGNILERFSAQQFPDLHSELNLSSLELGDSALYFCASSRGDGRSSYNEQFFGPGTRLTVL.

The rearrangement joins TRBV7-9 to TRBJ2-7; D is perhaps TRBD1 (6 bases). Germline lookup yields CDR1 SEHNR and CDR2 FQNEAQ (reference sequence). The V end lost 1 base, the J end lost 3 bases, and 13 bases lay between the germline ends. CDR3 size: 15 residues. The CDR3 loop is CASSLDSDRNYEQYF. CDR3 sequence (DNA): TGTGCCAGCAGCTTAGATTCGGACAGAAACTACGAGCAGTACTTC. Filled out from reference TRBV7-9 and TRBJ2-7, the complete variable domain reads DTGVSQNPRHKITKRGQNVTFRCDPISEHNRLYWYRQTLGQGPEFLTYFQNEAQLEKSRLLSDRFSAERPKGSFSTLEIQRTEQGDSAMYLCASSLDSDRNYEQYFGPGTRLTVT.